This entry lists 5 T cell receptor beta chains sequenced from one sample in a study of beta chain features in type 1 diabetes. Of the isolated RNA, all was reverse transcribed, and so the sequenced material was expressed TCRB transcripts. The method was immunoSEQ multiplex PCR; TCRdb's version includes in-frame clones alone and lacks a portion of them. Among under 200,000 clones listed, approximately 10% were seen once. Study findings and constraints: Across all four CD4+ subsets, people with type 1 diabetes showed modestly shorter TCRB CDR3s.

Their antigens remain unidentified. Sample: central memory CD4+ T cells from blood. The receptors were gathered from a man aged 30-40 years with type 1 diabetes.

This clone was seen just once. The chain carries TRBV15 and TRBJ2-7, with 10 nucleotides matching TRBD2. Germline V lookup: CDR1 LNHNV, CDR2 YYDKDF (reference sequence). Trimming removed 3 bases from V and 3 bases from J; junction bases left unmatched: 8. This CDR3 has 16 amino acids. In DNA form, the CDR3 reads TGTGCCACCAGCAGTAGCTTGACTAGCGGGCTCTACGAGCAGTACTTC. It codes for CATSSSLTSGLYEQYF. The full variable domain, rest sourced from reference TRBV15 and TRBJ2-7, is DAMVIQNPRYQVTQFGKPVTLSCSQTLNHNVMYWYQQKSSQAPKLLFHYYDKDFNNEADTPDNFQSRRPNTSFCFLDIRSPGLGDTAMYLCATSSSLTSGLYEQYFGPGTRLTVT.

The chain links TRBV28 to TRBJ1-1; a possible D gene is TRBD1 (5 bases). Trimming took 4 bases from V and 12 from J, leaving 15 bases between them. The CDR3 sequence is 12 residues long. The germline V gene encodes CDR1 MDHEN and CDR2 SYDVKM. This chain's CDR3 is CASSSNRRETFF. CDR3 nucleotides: TGTGCCAGCAGTTCCAACCGCAGGGAAACTTTCTTT. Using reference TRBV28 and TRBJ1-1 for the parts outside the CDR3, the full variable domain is DVKVTQSSRYLVKRTGEKVFLECVQDMDHENMFWYRQDPGLGLRLIYFSYDVKMKEKGDIPEGYSVSREKKERFSLILESASTNQTSMYLCASSSNRRETFFGQGTRLTVV.

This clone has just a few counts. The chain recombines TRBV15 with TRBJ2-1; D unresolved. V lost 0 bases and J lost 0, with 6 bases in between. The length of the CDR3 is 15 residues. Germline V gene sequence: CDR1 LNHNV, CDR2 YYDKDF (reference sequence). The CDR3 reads CATSRESLSYNEQFF. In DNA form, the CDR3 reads TGTGCCACCAGCAGAGAAAGCCTCTCCTACAATGAGCAGTTCTTC.

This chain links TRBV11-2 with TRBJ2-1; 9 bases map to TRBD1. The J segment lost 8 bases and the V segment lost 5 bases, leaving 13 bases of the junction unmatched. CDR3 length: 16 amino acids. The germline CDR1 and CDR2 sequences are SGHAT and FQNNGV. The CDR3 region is CASSRSKGTGPYEQFF. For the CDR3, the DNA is TGTGCCAGCAGCCGCAGTAAGGGGACAGGGCCATATGAGCAGTTCTTC.

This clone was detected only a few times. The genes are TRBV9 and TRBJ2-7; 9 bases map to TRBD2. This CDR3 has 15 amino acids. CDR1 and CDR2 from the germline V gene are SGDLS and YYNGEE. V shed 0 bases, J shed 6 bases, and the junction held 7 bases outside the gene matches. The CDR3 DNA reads TGTGCCAGCAGCGTAGCGGGACTAGCTTTTGCCGAGCAGTACTTC. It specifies CASSVAGLAFAEQYF. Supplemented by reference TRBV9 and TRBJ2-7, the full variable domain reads DSGVTQTPKHLITATGQRVTLRCSPRSGDLSVYWYQQSLDQGLQFLIQYYNGEERAKGNILERFSAQQFPDLHSELNLSSLELGDSALYFCASSVAGLAFAEQYFGPGTRLTVT.